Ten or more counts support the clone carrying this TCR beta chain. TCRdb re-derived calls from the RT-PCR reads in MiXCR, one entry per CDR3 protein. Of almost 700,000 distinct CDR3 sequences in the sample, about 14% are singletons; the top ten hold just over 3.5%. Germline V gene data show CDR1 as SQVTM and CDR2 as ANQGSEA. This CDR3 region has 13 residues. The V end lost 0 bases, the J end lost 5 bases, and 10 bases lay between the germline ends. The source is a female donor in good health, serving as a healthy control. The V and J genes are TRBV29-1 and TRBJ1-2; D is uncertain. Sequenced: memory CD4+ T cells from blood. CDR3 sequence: CSVEDRTEYGYTF. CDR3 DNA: TGCAGCGTTGAAGATCGAACAGAGTATGGCTACACCTTC. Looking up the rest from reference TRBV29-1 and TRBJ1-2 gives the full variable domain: SAVISQKPSRDICQRGTSLTIQCQVDSQVTMMFWYRQQPGQSLTLIATANQGSEATYESGFVIDKFPISRPNLTFSTLTVSNMSPEDSSIYLCSVEDRTEYGYTFGSGTRLTVV.